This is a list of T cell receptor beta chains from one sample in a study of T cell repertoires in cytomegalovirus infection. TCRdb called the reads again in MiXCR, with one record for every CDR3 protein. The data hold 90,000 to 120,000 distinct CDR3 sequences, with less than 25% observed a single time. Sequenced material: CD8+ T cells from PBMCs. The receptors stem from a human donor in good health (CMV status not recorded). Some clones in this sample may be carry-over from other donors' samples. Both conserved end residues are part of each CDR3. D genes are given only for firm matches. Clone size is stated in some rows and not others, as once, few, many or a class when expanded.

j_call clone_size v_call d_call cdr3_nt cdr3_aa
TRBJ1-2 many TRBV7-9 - TGTGCCAGCAGCTGGACAGTCCTTAAGGACTATGGCTACACCTTC CASSWTVLKDYGYTF
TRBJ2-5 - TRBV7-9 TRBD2 TGTGCCAGCAGCAACAGCGGGGGGGCAACCGAGACCCAGTACTTC CASSNSGGATETQYF
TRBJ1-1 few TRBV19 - TGTGCCAGTAGTATAGGTGGGTGGCGGAAAACTGAAGCTTTCTTT CASSIGGWRKTEAFF
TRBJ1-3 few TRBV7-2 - TGTGCCAGCAGCGTAGACGACAGCTCTGGAAACACCATATATTTT CASSVDDSSGNTIYF
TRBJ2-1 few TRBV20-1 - TGCAGTGCTAGGAGCCTTTGGGGCTCAGGAGACCAGTTCTTC CSARSLWGSGDQFF
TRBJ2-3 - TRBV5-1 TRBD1 TGCGCCAGCAGCCGGGACAGTGGAACAGATACGCAGTATTTT CASSRDSGTDTQYF
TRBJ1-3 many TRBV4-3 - TGCGCCAGCAGCCAAGATATCAGCTCTGGAAACACCATATATTTT CASSQDISSGNTIYF
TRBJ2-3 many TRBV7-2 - TGTGCCAGCAGCTCCCTGTCGAGCACAGATACGCAGTATTTT CASSSLSSTDTQYF
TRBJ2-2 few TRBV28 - TGTGCCAGCAGTTTCGAACAGGGGAACACCGGGGAGCTGTTTTTT CASSFEQGNTGELFF
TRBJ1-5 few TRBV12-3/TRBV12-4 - TGTGCCAGCAGTGTGGGATTGTCGGGATCCGGCGGGAGCCAGCCCCAGCATTTT CASSVGLSGSGGSQPQHF
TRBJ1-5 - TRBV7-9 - TGTGCCAGCCAAGCGGGGGGGAATCAGCCCCAGCATTTT CASQAGGNQPQHF
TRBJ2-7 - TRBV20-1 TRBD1 TGCAGTGCTAGAGATCTCCGCACAGGGGATCCCTACGAGCAGTACTTC CSARDLRTGDPYEQYF
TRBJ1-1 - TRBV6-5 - TGTGCCAGCAGTAACAGGCTGAACACTGAAGCTTTCTTT CASSNRLNTEAFF
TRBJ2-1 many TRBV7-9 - TGTGCCAGCAGCTCGAACAGGGGAGGCAATGAGCAGTTCTTC CASSSNRGGNEQFF
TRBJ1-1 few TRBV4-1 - TGCGCCAGCAGCCACGTTACATACAGGGACGAGAACACTGAAGCTTTCTTT CASSHVTYRDENTEAFF
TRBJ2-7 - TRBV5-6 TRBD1 TGTGCCAGCAGCGCGGGACAGGGGTTGGACGAGCAGTACTTC CASSAGQGLDEQYF
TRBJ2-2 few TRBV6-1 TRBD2 TGTGCCAGCAGTATCGGGACTAGCGGGAACACCGGGGAGCTGTTTTTT CASSIGTSGNTGELFF
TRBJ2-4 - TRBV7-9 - TGTGCCAGCATCCCGCCGGGGGCGCGGGACATTCAGTACTTC CASIPPGARDIQYF
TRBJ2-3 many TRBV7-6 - TGTGCCAGCAGCCCCCATGTCGGGGGCGGGACAGATACGCAGTATTTT CASSPHVGGGTDTQYF
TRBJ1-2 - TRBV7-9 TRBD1 TGTGCCAGCAGCGGTACGGGACAGGTTAACTATGGCTACACCTTC CASSGTGQVNYGYTF
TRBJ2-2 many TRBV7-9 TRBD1 TGTGCCAGCAGTTTCGTCTCCGGGACAGTCCTAACCGGGGAGCTGTTTTTT CASSFVSGTVLTGELFF
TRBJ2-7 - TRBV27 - TGTGCCAGCAGCGGTAGGGGGGGGCTCTCCTACGAGCAGTACTTC CASSGRGGLSYEQYF
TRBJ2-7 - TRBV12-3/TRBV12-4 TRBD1 TGTGCCAGCAGTTTGGGGACAGGGCTTAGTGCGCACTTC CASSLGTGLSAHF
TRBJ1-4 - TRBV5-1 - TGCGCCAGCAGCTTGCGTGGGGCAGGGGAAAAACTGTTTTTT CASSLRGAGEKLFF
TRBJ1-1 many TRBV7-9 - TGTGCCAGCAGCTTAGGGCTGCAGGGGAAGACTGAAGCTTTCTTT CASSLGLQGKTEAFF
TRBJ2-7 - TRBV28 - TGTGCCAGCAGTTTACAGGGGCTATTCGACGAGCAGTACTTC CASSLQGLFDEQYF
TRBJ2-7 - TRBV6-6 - TGTGCCAGCACCGGCGGGCCGCAACTCTACGAGCAGTACTTC CASTGGPQLYEQYF
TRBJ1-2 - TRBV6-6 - TGTGCCAGCAGATCCTATGACCTCTCCCTACAAAAGGGCTACACCTTC CASRSYDLSLQKGYTF
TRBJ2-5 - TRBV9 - TGTGCCAGCAGCGTAGCCAATGGGGCCGCAGAGACCCAGTACTTC CASSVANGAAETQYF
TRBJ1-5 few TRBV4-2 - TGTGCCAGCAGCCAAGATTCGAGTAGCAATCAGCCCCAGCATTTT CASSQDSSSNQPQHF
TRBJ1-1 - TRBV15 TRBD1 TGTGCCACCAGTCCGGACAGGGAGTTACCTGAAGCTTTCTTT CATSPDRELPEAFF
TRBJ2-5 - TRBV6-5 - TGTGCCAGCAGTTCCAACTTTGGGGAGACCCAGTACTTC CASSSNFGETQYF
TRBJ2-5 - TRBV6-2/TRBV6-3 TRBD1 TGTGCCAGCAGTTTGCAGGGGGCGCCGGCAGAGACCCAGTACTTC CASSLQGAPAETQYF
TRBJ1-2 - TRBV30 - TGTGCCCAATGGATGAGCTATGGCTACACCTTC CAQWMSYGYTF
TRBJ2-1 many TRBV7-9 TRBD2 TGTGCCAGCAGCTCGCCTATGGGAGCGGGAGGGCCTCTGGATGAGCAGTTCTTC CASSSPMGAGGPLDEQFF
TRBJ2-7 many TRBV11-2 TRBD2 TGTGCCAGCAGCTTCCAAGCGGGGGGCCACTCCTACGAGCAGTACTTC CASSFQAGGHSYEQYF
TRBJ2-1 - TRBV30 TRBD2 TGTGCCTGGGTATTAGCGGGAGCCTCCAACAATGAGCAGTTCTTC CAWVLAGASNNEQFF
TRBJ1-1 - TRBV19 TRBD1 TGTGGGACAGGGAAGAACATGAACACTGAAGCTTTCTTT CGTGKNMNTEAFF
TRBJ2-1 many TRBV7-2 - TGTGCCAGCAGCTTTCCGACTTACGACAGCCATAACTACAATGAGCAGTTCTTC CASSFPTYDSHNYNEQFF
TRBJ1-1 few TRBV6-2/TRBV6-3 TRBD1 TGTGCCAGCATCGGGACAGCCCTGACTGAAGCTTTCTTT CASIGTALTEAFF
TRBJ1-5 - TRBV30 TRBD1 TGTGCCTGGAGCCGGGACAGGTGGAGGCAGCCCCAGCATTTT CAWSRDRWRQPQHF
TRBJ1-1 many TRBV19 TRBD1 TGTGCCAGTCACAGGGGGAGGAGAGGGGGCGGGCACACTGAAGCTTTCTTT CASHRGRRGGGHTEAFF
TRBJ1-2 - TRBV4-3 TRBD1 TGCGCCAGCAGCCGAGGACAGGCGATAGCTAACTATGGCTACACCTTC CASSRGQAIANYGYTF
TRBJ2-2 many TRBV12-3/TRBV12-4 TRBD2 TGTGCCAGCAGTCCCGCGGGAGGACCTGGCGGGGAGCTGTTTTTT CASSPAGGPGGELFF
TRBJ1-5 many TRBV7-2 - TGTGCCAGCAGACCAGGACGGGGAAGCAATCAGCCCCAGCATTTT CASRPGRGSNQPQHF
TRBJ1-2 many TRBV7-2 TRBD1 TGTGCCAGCAGCTTAGGCCGGGCAGGGGGAAATTATAACTATGGCTACACCTTC CASSLGRAGGNYNYGYTF
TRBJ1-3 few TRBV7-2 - TGTGCCAGCAGCCTACATACTGGAAACACCATATATTTT CASSLHTGNTIYF
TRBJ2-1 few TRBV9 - TGTGCCAGCAGCGCCTGGACGGGATTCGATGAGCAGTTCTTC CASSAWTGFDEQFF
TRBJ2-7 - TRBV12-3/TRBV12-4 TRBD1 TGTGCCAGCAGTTCCGCACTCCGGGACAGGAGCTCCTACGAGCAGTACTTC CASSSALRDRSSYEQYF
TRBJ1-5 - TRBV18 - TGTGCCAGCTCACCCGGGGGCAATAGCAATCAGCCCCAGCATTTT CASSPGGNSNQPQHF
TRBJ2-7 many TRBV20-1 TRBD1 TGCAGTGCCCCGGGGACAGGCCCCTACGAGCAGTACTTC CSAPGTGPYEQYF
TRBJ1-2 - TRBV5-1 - TGCGCCAGCAGCTTGGGATCCCCAGGGCCAAGGGGGAACTATGGCTACACCTTC CASSLGSPGPRGNYGYTF
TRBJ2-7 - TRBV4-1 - TGTGCCAGCGGCCAAGTAAAAGCGGGTTCCTACGAGCAGTACTTC CASGQVKAGSYEQYF
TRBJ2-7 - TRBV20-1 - TGCAGTGCTAGAGATGTGGAGTCCAGCTCCTACGAGCAGTACTTC CSARDVESSSYEQYF
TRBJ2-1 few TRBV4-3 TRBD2 TGCGCCAGCAGCCAACCAATAGCGGGAGCCCCGGGTGAGCAGTTCTTC CASSQPIAGAPGEQFF
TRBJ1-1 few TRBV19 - TGTGCCAGTAGTATGTGGGGGCCGGGCACTGAAGCTTTCTTT CASSMWGPGTEAFF
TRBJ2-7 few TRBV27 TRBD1 TGTGCCAGCACTGGGACAGGGGGTGGTTACGAGCAGTACTTC CASTGTGGGYEQYF
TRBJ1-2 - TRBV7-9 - TGTGCCAGCACCCCCGGGTCCGCCCTTTTCTATGGCTACACCTTC CASTPGSALFYGYTF
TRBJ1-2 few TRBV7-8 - TGTGCCAGCAGCTTAGCGGCGCAGGGCTCTTATGGCTACACCTTC CASSLAAQGSYGYTF
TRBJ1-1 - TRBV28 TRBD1 TGTGCCAGCAGTAGTCTTTACTGGACAGGAGAATACACTGAAGCTTTCTTT CASSSLYWTGEYTEAFF